A single T cell receptor (beta chain) is shown here with its context. Its antigen is currently unknown. V was clipped by 3 bases and J by 5 bases, with 22 bases between them. CDR1 is DFQATT and CDR2 is SNEGSKA in the germline V gene (reference sequence). This CDR3 contains 16 residues. TCRdb processed the reads anew with MiXCR; each CDR3 protein has one entry. In the table there are about 340,000 distinct CDR3 sequences, under 35% of which are singletons. The data derive from a study of T cell repertoires in cytomegalovirus infection. Study context: As its CMV epitopes, the study selected recently identified HLA-C-restricted and well-studied HLA-B-restricted targets. Whole-study findings and limits: The ex vivo response was dominated by HLA-C-restricted CMV-specific TCR beta clonotypes.

The gene calls are TRBV20-1 and TRBJ1-1; D call uncertain. The specimen comprised cultured PBMCs, sampled from culture after CMV antigen stimulation. This TCR was sampled from a human donor in good health (CMV status not recorded). Some clones in this sample may be carry-over from other donors' samples. Here the CDR3 reads CSASSTGSGRSTEAFF. The CDR3 coding sequence is TGCAGTGCTAGTAGTACCGGTTCGGGGAGGTCTACTGAAGCTTTCTTT.